This TCR beta chain was identified during a study of cytomegalovirus exposure and HLA in healthy donors. Study in general: An analysis done earlier identified more than 90 million unique TCR beta sequences from approximately 200 million T cells. The early release's HLA-typed donors yielded 78 million or so unique TCRs. Study-level results: Sequence variants that were highly shared formed a cluster that was likely a sequencing artifact. Approximately 17,000 TCR beta sequences were associated with HLA alleles at 0.05 false discovery rate in a later analysis.

It was with 60 Vbeta and 13 Jbeta primers that the PCR ran. Assay used: immunoSEQ multiplex PCR; TCRdb lists only in-frame clones, some missing. The sample lists about 76,000 clones; 60% to 75% were seen once. About this clone: Its antigen is still unknown.

The germline V and J ends were trimmed by 4 bases and 2 bases, with 19 bases remaining between them. In germline, CDR1 is MGHDK, CDR2 SYGVNS. This CDR3 comprises 17 residues. The chain joins TRBV25-1 to TRBJ2-3, with D possibly being TRBD1 (6 bases). The clonotype comes from a middle-aged woman in good health and CMV-seropositive. Sequencing used PBMCs. Here the CDR3 DNA reads TGTGCCAGCAGTGTAAATACTGGACAGACCTTCACAGATACGCAGTATTTT. Protein: CASSVNTGQTFTDTQYF.